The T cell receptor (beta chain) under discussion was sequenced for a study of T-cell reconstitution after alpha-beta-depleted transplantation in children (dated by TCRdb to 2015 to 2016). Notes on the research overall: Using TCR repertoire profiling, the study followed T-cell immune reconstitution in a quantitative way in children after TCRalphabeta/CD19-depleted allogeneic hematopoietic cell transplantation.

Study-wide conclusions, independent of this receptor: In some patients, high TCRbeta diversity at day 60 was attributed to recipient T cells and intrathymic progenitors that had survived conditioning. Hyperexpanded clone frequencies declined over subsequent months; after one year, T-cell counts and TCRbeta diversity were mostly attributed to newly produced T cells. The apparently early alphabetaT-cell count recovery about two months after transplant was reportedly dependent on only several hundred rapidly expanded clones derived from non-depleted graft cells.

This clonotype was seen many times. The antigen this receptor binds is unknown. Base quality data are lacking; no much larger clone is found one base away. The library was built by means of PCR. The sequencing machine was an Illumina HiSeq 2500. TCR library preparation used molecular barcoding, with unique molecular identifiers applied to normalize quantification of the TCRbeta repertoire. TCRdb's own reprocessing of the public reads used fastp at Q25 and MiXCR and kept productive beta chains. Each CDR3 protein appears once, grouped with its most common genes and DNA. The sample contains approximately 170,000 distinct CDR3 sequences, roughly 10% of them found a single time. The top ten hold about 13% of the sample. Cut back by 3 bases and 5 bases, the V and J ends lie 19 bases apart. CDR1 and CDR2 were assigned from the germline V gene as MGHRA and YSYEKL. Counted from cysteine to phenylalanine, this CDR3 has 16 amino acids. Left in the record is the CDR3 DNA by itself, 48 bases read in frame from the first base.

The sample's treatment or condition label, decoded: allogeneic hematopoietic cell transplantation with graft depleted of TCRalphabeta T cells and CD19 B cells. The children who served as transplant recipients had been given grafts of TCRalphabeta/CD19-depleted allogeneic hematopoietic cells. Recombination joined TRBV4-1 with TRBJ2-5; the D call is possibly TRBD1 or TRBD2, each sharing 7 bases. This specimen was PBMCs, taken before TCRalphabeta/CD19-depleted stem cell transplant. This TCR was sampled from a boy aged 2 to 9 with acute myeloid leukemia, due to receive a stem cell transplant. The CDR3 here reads CASSQDPAQGGETQYF. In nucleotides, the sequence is TGCGCCAGCAGCCAGGACCCGGCCCAGGGGGGGGAGACCCAGTACTTC.